The rows below give T cell receptor beta chains drawn from one sample of a study of chemoradiotherapy in HPV16-positive cancers. Clones were sequenced by immunoSEQ multiplex PCR, and TCRdb holds only the in-frame ones, with some missing. The sample lists approximately 3,000 clones; around 85% were seen once. Sequenced material: tumor tissue, taken from a patient who underwent chemoradiotherapy. The source is a human donor with HPV-associated anogenital cancer. Each CDR3 is given with its conserved first and last residue. D genes are given only for firm matches. The size entry is marked missing in some rows and otherwise reads once, few, many or a size class.

V gene: TRBV30
clone size: once
D gene: NA
J gene: TRBJ2-7
CDR3 protein: CAWSRNAAERLSYEQYF
CDR3 DNA: TGTGCCTGGAGCCGTAACGCAGCCGAAAGACTATCCTACGAGCAGTACTTC

V gene: TRBV7-6
clone size: NA
D gene: NA
J gene: TRBJ1-1
CDR3 protein: CASSLFGQGTEAFF
CDR3 DNA: TGTGCCAGCAGCTTATTCGGTCAAGGGACTGAAGCTTTCTTT

V gene: TRBV6-5
clone size: NA
D gene: NA
J gene: TRBJ2-3
CDR3 protein: CASRRGDTQYF
CDR3 DNA: TGTGCCAGCCGGCGGGGTGATACGCAGTATTTT

V gene: TRBV28
clone size: NA
D gene: TRBD2
J gene: TRBJ2-1
CDR3 protein: CASSLMRGEGYNEQFF
CDR3 DNA: TGTGCCAGCAGTTTAATGCGGGGGGAAGGATACAATGAGCAGTTCTTC

V gene: TRBV16
clone size: NA
D gene: NA
J gene: TRBJ2-6
CDR3 protein: CASSLDRGANVLTF
CDR3 DNA: TGTGCCAGCAGCCTTGACCGTGGGGCCAACGTCCTGACTTTC

V gene: TRBV10-3
clone size: once
D gene: TRBD2
J gene: TRBJ2-7
CDR3 protein: CATNRDYSYEQYF
CDR3 DNA: TGTGCCACAAACCGGGACTACTCCTACGAGCAGTACTTC

V gene: TRBV19
clone size: NA
D gene: NA
J gene: TRBJ1-2
CDR3 protein: CASTKGVYGYTF
CDR3 DNA: TGTGCCAGTACCAAGGGGGTCTATGGCTACACCTTC

V gene: TRBV6-5
clone size: NA
D gene: NA
J gene: TRBJ2-3
CDR3 protein: CASSPWLPPDTQYF
CDR3 DNA: TGTGCCAGCAGTCCGTGGCTGCCACCAGATACGCAGTATTTT

V gene: TRBV7-3
clone size: NA
D gene: NA
J gene: TRBJ1-1
CDR3 protein: CASSSQPNTEAFF
CDR3 DNA: TGTGCCAGCAGCTCCCAACCAAACACTGAAGCTTTCTTT

V gene: TRBV5-1
clone size: NA
D gene: TRBD2
J gene: TRBJ2-3
CDR3 protein: CASSWRLGTSGGAADTQYF
CDR3 DNA: TGCGCCAGCAGCTGGCGTCTGGGGACTAGCGGGGGGGCCGCAGATACGCAGTATTTT

V gene: TRBV28
clone size: NA
D gene: NA
J gene: TRBJ1-1
CDR3 protein: CASSPFEERTEAFF
CDR3 DNA: TGTGCCAGCAGCCCTTTCGAAGAGAGGACTGAAGCTTTCTTT

V gene: TRBV5-1
clone size: NA
D gene: NA
J gene: TRBJ1-1
CDR3 protein: CASSLTWDTEAFF
CDR3 DNA: TGCGCCAGCAGCTTAACCTGGGACACTGAAGCTTTCTTT

V gene: TRBV10-2
clone size: NA
D gene: NA
J gene: TRBJ1-5
CDR3 protein: CATRQEGGNQPQHF
CDR3 DNA: TGCGCCACGCGACAGGAGGGTGGCAATCAGCCCCAGCATTTT

V gene: TRBV27
clone size: once
D gene: NA
J gene: TRBJ2-7
CDR3 protein: CASSLRDRRSYEQYF
CDR3 DNA: TGTGCCAGCAGTCTCCGGGACCGGCGTTCCTACGAGCAGTACTTC

V gene: TRBV4-3
clone size: NA
D gene: NA
J gene: TRBJ2-3
CDR3 protein: CASSQYLGRSDTQYF
CDR3 DNA: TGCGCCAGCAGCCAATACCTGGGGCGCTCAGATACGCAGTATTTT

V gene: TRBV28
clone size: NA
D gene: NA
J gene: TRBJ2-2
CDR3 protein: CASTIGQTNTGELFF
CDR3 DNA: TGTGCCAGCACAATTGGACAGACGAACACCGGGGAGCTGTTTTTT

V gene: TRBV11-1
clone size: NA
D gene: TRBD1
J gene: TRBJ1-1
CDR3 protein: CASSRGQGLPEAFF
CDR3 DNA: TGTGCCAGCAGCAGGGGACAGGGGTTACCTGAAGCTTTCTTT

V gene: TRBV5-1
clone size: NA
D gene: NA
J gene: TRBJ1-1
CDR3 protein: CASSLLGGERAEAFF
CDR3 DNA: TGCGCCAGCAGCTTGTTAGGCGGGGAACGGGCTGAAGCTTTCTTT

V gene: TRBV27
clone size: NA
D gene: NA
J gene: TRBJ2-7
CDR3 protein: CASRPGTVNFEQYF
CDR3 DNA: TGTGCCAGCCGTCCTGGGACGGTAAACTTTGAGCAGTACTTC

V gene: TRBV6-4
clone size: NA
D gene: NA
J gene: TRBJ1-5
CDR3 protein: CASSEIAGENQPQHF
CDR3 DNA: TGTGCCAGCAGTGAAATAGCAGGGGAAAATCAGCCCCAGCATTTT

V gene: TRBV11-1
clone size: NA
D gene: TRBD2
J gene: TRBJ2-7
CDR3 protein: CASSSPGTSGGYEQYF
CDR3 DNA: TGTGCCAGCAGCTCCCCCGGGACTAGCGGGGGTTACGAGCAGTACTTC

V gene: TRBV7-2
clone size: NA
D gene: TRBD2
J gene: TRBJ2-1
CDR3 protein: CASTWASGGPSSYNEQFF
CDR3 DNA: TGTGCCAGCACTTGGGCTAGCGGGGGGCCGAGCTCCTACAATGAGCAGTTCTTC

V gene: TRBV9
clone size: NA
D gene: NA
J gene: TRBJ2-1
CDR3 protein: CASSSYWGVAYNEQFF
CDR3 DNA: TGTGCCAGCAGCTCCTATTGGGGGGTGGCCTACAATGAGCAGTTCTTC

V gene: TRBV27
clone size: NA
D gene: TRBD2
J gene: TRBJ2-2
CDR3 protein: CASRPLAENTGELFF
CDR3 DNA: TGTGCCAGCAGACCGCTAGCGGAAAACACCGGGGAGCTGTTTTTT

V gene: TRBV5-1
clone size: NA
D gene: NA
J gene: TRBJ2-5
CDR3 protein: CASSLWTGYQETQYF
CDR3 DNA: TGCGCCAGCAGCTTGTGGACGGGTTATCAAGAGACCCAGTACTTC

V gene: TRBV6-5
clone size: NA
D gene: NA
J gene: TRBJ1-1
CDR3 protein: CASSYRLWSTEAFF
CDR3 DNA: TGTGCCAGCAGTTACCGCCTTTGGAGCACTGAAGCTTTCTTT

V gene: TRBV5-4
clone size: NA
D gene: TRBD1
J gene: TRBJ2-2
CDR3 protein: CASSFWDRVAGELFF
CDR3 DNA: TGTGCCAGCAGCTTTTGGGACAGGGTCGCCGGGGAGCTGTTTTTT

V gene: TRBV5-1
clone size: NA
D gene: NA
J gene: TRBJ1-1
CDR3 protein: CASSLGDTSMNTEAFF
CDR3 DNA: TGCGCCAGCAGCTTGGGGGACACGTCGATGAACACTGAAGCTTTCTTT

V gene: TRBV6-1
clone size: NA
D gene: NA
J gene: TRBJ1-5
CDR3 protein: CASSVWSSNQPQHF
CDR3 DNA: TGTGCCAGCAGTGTATGGTCCAGCAATCAGCCCCAGCATTTT

V gene: TRBV5-1
clone size: few
D gene: NA
J gene: TRBJ1-3
CDR3 protein: CASSSVGVGNTIYF
CDR3 DNA: TGCGCCAGCAGCTCCGTTGGGGTGGGAAACACCATATATTTT

V gene: TRBV5-1
clone size: NA
D gene: TRBD2
J gene: TRBJ2-3
CDR3 protein: CASSFSGDRTDTQYF
CDR3 DNA: TGCGCCAGCAGCTTCAGCGGGGACCGCACAGATACGCAGTATTTT

V gene: TRBV9
clone size: few
D gene: NA
J gene: TRBJ1-1
CDR3 protein: CASSAAPTAPNTEAFF
CDR3 DNA: TGTGCCAGCAGCGCCGCCCCCACAGCTCCAAACACTGAAGCTTTCTTT

V gene: TRBV18
clone size: NA
D gene: TRBD1
J gene: TRBJ1-2
CDR3 protein: CASSPPERQGVYGYTF
CDR3 DNA: TGTGCCAGCTCACCACCTGAGAGACAGGGGGTCTATGGCTACACCTTC

V gene: TRBV9
clone size: NA
D gene: NA
J gene: TRBJ2-7
CDR3 protein: CASSVAPGANSYEQYF
CDR3 DNA: TGTGCCAGCAGCGTAGCCCCAGGGGCGAACTCCTACGAGCAGTACTTC

V gene: TRBV9
clone size: NA
D gene: TRBD1
J gene: TRBJ1-1
CDR3 protein: CASSVGTGAEAFF
CDR3 DNA: TGTGCCAGCAGCGTTGGGACAGGGGCTGAAGCTTTCTTT

V gene: TRBV10-3
clone size: NA
D gene: NA
J gene: TRBJ2-7
CDR3 protein: CATLARGEDEQYF
CDR3 DNA: TGTGCCACCCTAGCGCGGGGTGAGGACGAGCAGTACTTC

V gene: TRBV5-1
clone size: NA
D gene: NA
J gene: TRBJ2-1
CDR3 protein: CASSLMGGEGGEQFF
CDR3 DNA: TGCGCCAGCAGCTTAATGGGGGGCGAGGGCGGTGAGCAGTTCTTC

V gene: TRBV6-5
clone size: NA
D gene: NA
J gene: TRBJ1-2
CDR3 protein: CASSYAGEGYGYTF
CDR3 DNA: TGTGCCAGCAGTTACGCCGGGGAGGGCTATGGCTACACCTTC

V gene: TRBV7-9
clone size: NA
D gene: NA
J gene: TRBJ1-5
CDR3 protein: CASSLAPVGAQPQHF
CDR3 DNA: TGTGCCAGCAGCTTAGCGCCGGTGGGAGCACAGCCCCAGCATTTT

V gene: TRBV7-9
clone size: NA
D gene: NA
J gene: TRBJ1-1
CDR3 protein: CASSYDSGTEAFF
CDR3 DNA: TGTGCCAGCAGCTACGACAGTGGCACTGAAGCTTTCTTT

V gene: TRBV27
clone size: NA
D gene: NA
J gene: TRBJ2-7
CDR3 protein: CASSLGFGGEQYF
CDR3 DNA: TGTGCCAGCAGTTTAGGGTTTGGGGGCGAGCAGTACTTC

V gene: TRBV14
clone size: few
D gene: TRBD1
J gene: TRBJ2-7
CDR3 protein: CASSISGGTGSYEQYF
CDR3 DNA: TGTGCCAGCAGCATTTCCGGCGGGACAGGGTCCTACGAGCAGTACTTC

V gene: TRBV11-2
clone size: NA
D gene: NA
J gene: TRBJ2-4
CDR3 protein: CASSQRSGNIQYF
CDR3 DNA: TGTGCCAGCAGCCAAAGGTCCGGGAACATTCAGTACTTC

V gene: TRBV5-6
clone size: few
D gene: NA
J gene: TRBJ2-5
CDR3 protein: CASSLVVSSSQETQYF
CDR3 DNA: TGTGCCAGCAGCTTGGTCGTATCTAGTTCCCAAGAGACCCAGTACTTC

V gene: TRBV5-8
clone size: NA
D gene: TRBD1
J gene: TRBJ2-7
CDR3 protein: CASSQDRGTYEQYF
CDR3 DNA: TGTGCCAGCAGCCAGGACAGGGGGACCTACGAGCAGTACTTC